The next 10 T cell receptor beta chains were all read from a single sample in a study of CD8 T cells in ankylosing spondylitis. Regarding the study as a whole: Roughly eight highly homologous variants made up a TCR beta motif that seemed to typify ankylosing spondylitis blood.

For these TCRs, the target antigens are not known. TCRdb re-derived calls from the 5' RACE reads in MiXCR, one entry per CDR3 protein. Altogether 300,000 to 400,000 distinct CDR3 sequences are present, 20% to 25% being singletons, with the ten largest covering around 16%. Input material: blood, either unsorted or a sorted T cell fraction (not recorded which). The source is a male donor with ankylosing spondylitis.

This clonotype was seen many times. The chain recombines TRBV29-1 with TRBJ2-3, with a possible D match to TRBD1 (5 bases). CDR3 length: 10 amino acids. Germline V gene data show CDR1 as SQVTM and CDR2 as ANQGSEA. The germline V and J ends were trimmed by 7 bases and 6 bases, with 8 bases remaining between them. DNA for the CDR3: TGCAGCGCCCGACAGGATACGCAGTATTTT. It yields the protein CSARQDTQYF.

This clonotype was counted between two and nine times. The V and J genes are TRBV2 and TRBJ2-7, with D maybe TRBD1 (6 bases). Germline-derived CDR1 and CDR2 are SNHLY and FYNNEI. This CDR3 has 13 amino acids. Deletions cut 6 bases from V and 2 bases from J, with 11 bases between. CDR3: CASRDRQAYEQYF. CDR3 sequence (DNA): TGTGCCAGCAGGGACCGACAGGCCTACGAGCAGTACTTC. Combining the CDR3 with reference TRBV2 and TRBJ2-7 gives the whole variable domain EPEVTQTPSHQVTQMGQEVILRCVPISNHLYFYWYRQILGQKVEFLVSFYNNEISEKSEIFDDQFSVERPDGSNFTLKIRSTKLEDSAMYFCASRDRQAYEQYFGPGTRLTVT.

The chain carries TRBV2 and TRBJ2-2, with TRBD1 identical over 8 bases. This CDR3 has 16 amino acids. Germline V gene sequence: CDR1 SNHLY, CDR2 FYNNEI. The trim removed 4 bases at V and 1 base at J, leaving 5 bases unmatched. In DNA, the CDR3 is TGTGCCAGCAGTGCCCAGGGGGCAGGGAACACCGGGGAGCTGTTTTTT. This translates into CASSAQGAGNTGELFF.

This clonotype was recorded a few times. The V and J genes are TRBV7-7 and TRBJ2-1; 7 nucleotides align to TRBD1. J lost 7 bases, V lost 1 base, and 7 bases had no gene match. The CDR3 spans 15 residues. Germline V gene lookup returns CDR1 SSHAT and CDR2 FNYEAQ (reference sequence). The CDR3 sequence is CASSLEVTGTNEQFF. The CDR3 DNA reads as TGTGCCAGCAGCTTAGAAGTGACAGGGACGAATGAGCAGTTCTTC.

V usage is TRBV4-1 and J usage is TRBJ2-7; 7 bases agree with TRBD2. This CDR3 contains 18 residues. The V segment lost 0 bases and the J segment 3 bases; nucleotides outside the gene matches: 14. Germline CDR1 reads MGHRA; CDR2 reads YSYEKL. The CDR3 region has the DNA TGCGCCAGCAGCCAAGACTATGGGAGGGCCGGGGCGAACTACGAGCAGTACTTC. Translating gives CASSQDYGRAGANYEQYF.

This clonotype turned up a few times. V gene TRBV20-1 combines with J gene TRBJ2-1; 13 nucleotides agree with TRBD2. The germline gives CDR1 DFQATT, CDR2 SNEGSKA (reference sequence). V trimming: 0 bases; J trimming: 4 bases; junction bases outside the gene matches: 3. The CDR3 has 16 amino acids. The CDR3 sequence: CSARDRGLAGYNEQFF. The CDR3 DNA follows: TGCAGTGCTAGAGACAGGGGACTAGCGGGGTACAATGAGCAGTTCTTC.

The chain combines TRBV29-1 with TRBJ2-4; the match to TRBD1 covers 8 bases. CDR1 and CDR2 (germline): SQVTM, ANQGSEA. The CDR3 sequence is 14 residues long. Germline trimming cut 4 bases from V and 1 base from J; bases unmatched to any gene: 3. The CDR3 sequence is CSVGTGRAKNIQYF. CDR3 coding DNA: TGCAGCGTTGGGACAGGGCGGGCCAAAAACATTCAGTACTTC.

The CDR3 loop reads CASSFTGGTNTEAFF. CDR3 DNA: TGTGCCAGCAGTTTTACGGGGGGCACGAACACTGAAGCTTTCTTT. This sequence joins TRBV12-3 or TRBV12-4 and TRBJ1-1, with D possibly TRBD1 on 6 matching bases. V was cut by 3 bases and J by 1 base, with 12 bases left in between. This CDR3 has 15 amino acids.

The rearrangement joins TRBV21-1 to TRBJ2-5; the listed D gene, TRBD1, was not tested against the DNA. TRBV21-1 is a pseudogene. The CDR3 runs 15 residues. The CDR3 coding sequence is TGTGCCAGCAGCAAAGTCCTGGGACAGGGCGCTCCCCAGTACTTC. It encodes CASSKVLGQGAPQYF.

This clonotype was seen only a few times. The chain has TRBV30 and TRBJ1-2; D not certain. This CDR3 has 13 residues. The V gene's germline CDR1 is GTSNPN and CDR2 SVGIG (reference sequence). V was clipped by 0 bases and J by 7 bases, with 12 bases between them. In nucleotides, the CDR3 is TGTGCCTGGAGTGTAGTAGGTGGTTCTGGCTACACCTTC. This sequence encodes CAWSVVGGSGYTF.